Listed here are 30 T cell receptor beta chains from one sample, sequenced in a study of post-analysis software for immune sequencing data. Researchers reported that TCR beta cDNA libraries carried unique molecular identifiers. TCRdb called the PCR reads again in MiXCR, with one record for every CDR3 protein. The sample yields fewer than 850,000 distinct CDR3 sequences, about 27% seen once. What these receptors recognize is not known. Notes on the study in general: Five or six TRBV segments, TRBV5-6, TRBV5-1 and TRBV20-1 among them, were found more frequent in patients than controls.

The sample taken for sequencing was blood. The receptor set was obtained from a girl aged 10-17 years with multiple sclerosis.

This clonotype was counted a few times. J is TRBJ2-3 and V is TRBV27, with D perhaps TRBD1 or TRBD2 (5 bases each). From germline, CDR1 is MNHEY and CDR2 SMNVEV (reference sequence). This CDR3 is 13 amino acids long. Between the trimmed V and J ends, which lost 1 base and 9 bases, there was a span of 11 bases. CDR3 sequence: CASSLWGPATQYF. CDR3 DNA: TGTGCCAGCAGTTTATGGGGACCAGCGACGCAGTATTTT.

This clonotype was detected a few times. The J gene is TRBJ2-1, the V gene TRBV10-3; possibly TRBD2 for D (6 bases). The CDR3 is 13 amino acids. CDR1 is ENHRY and CDR2 is SYGVKD in the germline V gene. V gave up 7 bases and J gave up 8 bases, with 15 bases separating them. CDR3 sequence reads: CAITRDLGDEQFF. The CDR3 DNA follows: TGTGCCATCACCCGGGACTTAGGGGATGAGCAGTTCTTC.

On this clonotype: This may be a read error: a much more frequent sequence differs by one nucleotide. It is likely a read error, because the conserved phenylalanine at the end of the CDR3 is missing. The gene calls are TRBV7-6 and TRBJ2-3, with a tentative D call TRBD2 (6 bases). Trimming stripped 5 bases from V and 2 bases from J, with 14 bases between. Germline CDR1 SGHVS, CDR2 FNYEAQ. There are 15 residues in the CDR3. In DNA, the CDR3 is TGTGCCAGCAGCGGACGGGAGAGGCTCACAGATACGCAGTATTGT. This translates into CASSGRERLTDTQYC.

This clonotype was counted a few times. The V and J genes are TRBV20-1 and TRBJ2-1, with 8 bases fitting TRBD2. CDR3 length: 14 residues. V was clipped by 0 bases and J by 9 bases; unmatched bases: 7. Germline V CDR1 and CDR2: DFQATT, SNEGSKA (reference sequence). The CDR3 bases are TGCAGTGCTAGAGAGGGGACTAGGATACTTGAGCAGTTCTTC. Translated: CSAREGTRILEQFF.

In this sample, this clonotype turned up a few times. The chain employs TRBV10-3 and TRBJ1-5; TRBD1 matches at 7 bases. V lost 4 bases and J lost 0; bases outside the gene matches: 0. The germline V gene encodes CDR1 ENHRY and CDR2 SYGVKD. This CDR3 is 14 amino acids long. The CDR3 nucleotides are TGTGCCATCAGTGGGGACAGTAGCAATCAGCCCCAGCATTTT. This sequence encodes CAISGDSSNQPQHF.

This clonotype was counted a few times. The chain combines TRBV7-9 with TRBJ2-1; possibly TRBD1 or TRBD2 for D (5 bases each). Looked up from germline, CDR1 is SEHNR and CDR2 is FQNEAQ (reference sequence). Between the trimmed V and J ends, which lost 3 bases and 8 bases, there was a span of 11 bases. The CDR3 spans 13 residues. DNA for the CDR3: TGTGCCAGCAGCTTTCCGGGACCCCATGAGCAGTTCTTC. Amino acid sequence: CASSFPGPHEQFF. Full variable domain (outside the CDR3, taken from reference TRBV7-9 and TRBJ2-1): DTGVSQNPRHKITKRGQNVTFRCDPISEHNRLYWYRQTLGQGPEFLTYFQNEAQLEKSRLLSDRFSAERPKGSFSTLEIQRTEQGDSAMYLCASSFPGPHEQFFGPGTRLTVL.

The V call is TRBV7-2, the J call TRBJ2-5; D gene uncertain. There are 15 residues in the CDR3. Trimming took off 1 base at V and 5 bases at J, with 14 bases between the two ends. Germline CDR1 reads SGHTA; CDR2 reads FQGNSA. CDR3 sequence (DNA): TGTGCCAGCAGCTTAGTGGTTACGGCGTGGGAGACCCAGTACTTC. This translates into CASSLVVTAWETQYF. The complete variable domain, with remaining parts taken from reference TRBV7-2 and TRBJ2-5, reads GAGVSQSPSNKVTEKGKDVELRCDPISGHTALYWYRQSLGQGLEFLIYFQGNSAPDKSGLPSDRFSAERTGGSVSTLTIQRTQQEDSAVYLCASSLVVTAWETQYFGPGTRLLVL.

The V and J genes are TRBV2 and TRBJ1-1, with D possibly matching TRBD1 (6 bases). Germline V gene lookup returns CDR1 SNHLY and CDR2 FYNNEI. The CDR3 has 16 amino acids. V lost 4 bases to trimming and J lost 5 bases, with 20 bases between them. In nucleotides, the CDR3 is TGTGCCAGCAGTGTTCCGCGGGACAATCCAGGGACTGAAGCTTTCTTT. Translating it yields CASSVPRDNPGTEAFF.

V is TRBV20-1 and J is TRBJ2-6; D might be TRBD2 (6 bases). The CDR3 is 18 residues long. V was trimmed by 0 bases and J by 0 bases, leaving 15 bases between them. The germline V gene has CDR1 DFQATT and CDR2 SNEGSKA (reference sequence). In DNA form, the CDR3 reads TGCAGTGCTAGAGAGGCGGGAAGTGCCCCCTCTGGGGCCAACGTCCTGACTTTC. It translates to CSAREAGSAPSGANVLTF.

CDR3 DNA sequence: TGCAGCCTATGGGGACAGGCTAGTCAGTACGAGCAGTACTTC. The encoded protein is CSLWGQASQYEQYF. This chain links TRBV20-1 with TRBJ2-7; 8 bases line up with TRBD1. CDR3 size: 14 residues. Germline V lookup: CDR1 DFQATT, CDR2 SNEGSKA (reference sequence).

This chain links TRBV9 with TRBJ2-4; no definite D call. V lost 0 bases and J lost 4, with 11 bases in between. Germline V lookup: CDR1 SGDLS, CDR2 YYNGEE. CDR3 length: 15 residues. CDR3 DNA: TGTGCCAGCAGCGTAGAAGGGCAGGTGAAAAACATTCAGTACTTC. As protein: CASSVEGQVKNIQYF. Full variable domain (remainder filled in from reference TRBV9 and TRBJ2-4): DSGVTQTPKHLITATGQRVTLRCSPRSGDLSVYWYQQSLDQGLQFLIQYYNGEERAKGNILERFSAQQFPDLHSELNLSSLELGDSALYFCASSVEGQVKNIQYFGAGTRLSVL.

With regard to this clonotype: No conserved phenylalanine or tryptophan is present at the end of the CDR3, so a read error is the likely explanation. V gene TRBV20-1 combines with J gene TRBJ1-4; D might be TRBD1 (5 bases). Germline CDR1 reads DFQATT; CDR2 reads SNEGSKA (reference sequence). V lost 0 bases, J lost 7 bases, and 15 bases lay in between. The CDR3 is 15 amino acids. CDR3 region: CSARDTLERGEKLFL. CDR3 nucleotides: TGCAGTGCTAGAGATACTCTGGAAAGGGGTGAAAAACTGTTTTTG.

This clonotype turned up a few times. V and J are TRBV5-1 and TRBJ2-1; 10 bases match TRBD2. In germline, CDR1 is SGHRS, CDR2 YFSETQ. The CDR3 runs to 16 residues. V was clipped by 4 bases and J by 8 bases; unmatched bases: 12. The CDR3 DNA reads as TGCGCCAGCAGCACCGAAAAGCGGGAGGGACGATATGAGCAGTTCTTC. Amino acids: CASSTEKREGRYEQFF.

This clonotype came up a few times. The gene calls are TRBV12-3 or TRBV12-4 and TRBJ2-3; 7 bases are a match to TRBD2. The CDR3 length is 13 residues. J was trimmed by 7 bases and V by 4 bases; bases with no gene match: 5. The CDR3 nucleotides are TGTGCCAGCAGTTCCGACGGGGGGAATACGCAGTATTTT. Amino acid sequence: CASSSDGGNTQYF.

Many counts were recorded for this clonotype. The chain is built from TRBV29-1 and TRBJ2-6; possible D gene TRBD2, 5 bases. Germline V gene sequence: CDR1 SQVTM, CDR2 ANQGSEA. The CDR3 runs 14 residues. The V end was cut by 6 bases, the J end by 2 bases, with 11 bases between. CDR3 amino acids: CSVDGGTGANVLTF. CDR3 in DNA: TGCAGCGTCGACGGAGGAACTGGGGCCAACGTCCTGACTTTC.

The chain carries TRBV2 and TRBJ2-1; weak D call: TRBD2 (6 bases). This CDR3 comprises 13 residues. CDR1 and CDR2 from the germline V gene are SNHLY and FYNNEI. Trimming took off 6 bases at V and 8 bases at J, with 14 bases between the two ends. The CDR3 sequence is CASRDYPGDEQFF. The CDR3 DNA reads TGTGCCAGCAGGGACTACCCCGGAGATGAGCAGTTCTTC.

The V and J genes are TRBV20-1 and TRBJ1-5; 9 nucleotides align to TRBD1. Germline V lookup: CDR1 DFQATT, CDR2 SNEGSKA (reference sequence). V shed 1 base and J 1 base; nucleotides not matched to a gene: 2. There are 15 residues in the CDR3. The CDR3 region is CSARAGQGSNQPQHF. CDR3 sequence (DNA): TGCAGTGCTAGAGCCGGACAGGGGAGCAATCAGCCCCAGCATTTT.

This sequence joins TRBV20-1 and TRBJ2-1; D possibly corresponds to TRBD1 (7 bases). CDR1 DFQATT and CDR2 SNEGSKA come from the germline V gene (reference sequence). The CDR3 has 15 residues. Trimming took off 5 bases at V and 1 base at J, with 15 bases between the two ends. DNA of the CDR3: TGCAGTGCTTATTTGACAGGGACTTCCTACAATGAGCAGTTCTTC. This sequence encodes CSAYLTGTSYNEQFF.

The chain links TRBV12-3 or TRBV12-4 to TRBJ2-5; D not resolved. The closer fit of TRBJ2-7 to the DNA end suggests the J call may be wrong. The length of the CDR3 is 13 residues. DNA of the CDR3: TGTGCCAGCAGCCCACCCGGCCGCTACGAGCAGTACTTC. Amino acid sequence: CASSPPGRYEQYF.

This clonotype turned up a few times. The rearrangement joins TRBV11-2 to TRBJ1-1; possibly TRBD1 for D (6 bases). Germline V gives CDR1 SGHAT, CDR2 FQNNGV. V dropped 5 bases and J dropped 0 bases, with 10 bases sitting between them. This CDR3 comprises 14 residues. The CDR3 DNA is TGTGCCAGCAGCAAGGACAGAGTGAACACTGAAGCTTTCTTT. As protein: CASSKDRVNTEAFF. Supplemented by reference TRBV11-2 and TRBJ1-1, the full variable domain reads EAGVAQSPRYKIIEKRQSVAFWCNPISGHATLYWYQQILGQGPKLLIQFQNNGVVDDSQLPKDRFSAERLKGVDSTLKIQPAKLEDSAVYLCASSKDRVNTEAFFGQGTRLTVV.

V and J are TRBV7-9 and TRBJ2-1; 9 bases match TRBD1. J lost 5 bases, V lost 4 bases, and 9 bases had no gene match. The CDR3 is 16 residues long. The germline gives CDR1 SEHNR, CDR2 FQNEAQ (reference sequence). The CDR3 protein is CASSWDGTGTNNEQFF. The CDR3 DNA reads TGTGCCAGCAGCTGGGACGGGACAGGGACAAACAATGAGCAGTTCTTC.

The chain employs TRBV20-1 and TRBJ1-2; D unresolved. Germline V lookup: CDR1 DFQATT, CDR2 SNEGSKA (reference sequence). Trimming cost V 0 bases and J 4 bases, with 15 bases left between them. There are 15 residues in the CDR3. CDR3 sequence (DNA): TGCAGTGCTAGAGATCCCGGCAAGGGAAGCTATGGCTACACCTTC. This encodes CSARDPGKGSYGYTF.

The V gene is TRBV29-1, the J gene TRBJ2-5; TRBD2 agrees at 8 bases. The germline V gene has CDR1 SQVTM and CDR2 ANQGSEA. V shed 2 bases, J shed 11 bases, and the junction held 25 bases outside the gene matches. The CDR3 is made up of 18 amino acids. In nucleotides, the CDR3 is TGCAGCGTTGAAAGGTTGTTGCGGGAGGCCAAGGGATACAATGAGCAGTACTTC. This translates into CSVERLLREAKGYNEQYF.

This clonotype was seen only a few times. CDR3 sequence (DNA): TGCAGTGCTGGAACAGATCAAGCAGCTAACTATGGCTACACCTTC. It is translated as CSAGTDQAANYGYTF. The chain recombines TRBV20-1 with TRBJ1-2; D remains ambiguous. The CDR3 totals 15 residues. The germline V gene encodes CDR1 DFQATT and CDR2 SNEGSKA (reference sequence). Trimming took off 5 bases at V and 0 bases at J, with 16 bases between the two ends.

V and J are TRBV28 and TRBJ2-7; TRBD1 agrees at 8 bases. CDR1 is MDHEN, CDR2 SYDVKM, per germline. V was clipped by 6 bases and J by 1 base; unmatched bases: 11. The CDR3 length is 16 residues. The DNA of the CDR3 is TGTGCCAGCAGCGACAACAGGGGGACCCGGTCCTACGAGCAGTACTTC. Its translation is CASSDNRGTRSYEQYF. The whole variable domain, filled in from reference TRBV28 and TRBJ2-7, reads DVKVTQSSRYLVKRTGEKVFLECVQDMDHENMFWYRQDPGLGLRLIYFSYDVKMKEKGDIPEGYSVSREKKERFSLILESASTNQTSMYLCASSDNRGTRSYEQYFGPGTRLTVT.

The chain joins TRBV3-1 to TRBJ2-1, with D possibly TRBD1 on 5 matching bases. The ends were cut back, 5 bases at V and 5 bases at J, with 10 bases in the middle. This CDR3 region has 13 residues. Looked up from germline, CDR1 is LGHDT and CDR2 is YNNKEL (reference sequence). The CDR3 here is CASSSNRNNEQFF. The CDR3 bases are TGTGCCAGCAGCTCGAACAGGAACAATGAGCAGTTCTTC.

The chain links TRBV4-1 to TRBJ1-4, with D unclear. The CDR3 runs 14 residues. Trimming took off 2 bases at V and 4 bases at J, with 8 bases between the two ends. The germline gives CDR1 MGHRA, CDR2 YSYEKL. As DNA, the CDR3 is TGCGCCAGCAGCCAACGCACAGATAATGAAAAACTGTTTTTT. This translates into CASSQRTDNEKLFF.

V and J are TRBV28 and TRBJ1-5; D perhaps matches TRBD1 (5 bases). V lost 3 bases to trimming and J lost 4 bases, with 13 bases between them. The CDR3 has 15 residues. The germline gives CDR1 MDHEN, CDR2 SYDVKM. The CDR3 spells CASSFLGAGNQPQHF. DNA for the CDR3: TGTGCCAGCAGTTTTCTAGGGGCTGGAAATCAGCCCCAGCATTTT. The variable domain in full, with the rest retrieved from reference TRBV28 and TRBJ1-5, is DVKVTQSSRYLVKRTGEKVFLECVQDMDHENMFWYRQDPGLGLRLIYFSYDVKMKEKGDIPEGYSVSREKKERFSLILESASTNQTSMYLCASSFLGAGNQPQHFGDGTRLSIL.

The gene calls are TRBV6-2 or TRBV6-3 and TRBJ1-5, with D perhaps TRBD1 (6 bases). The V gene lost 7 bases and the J gene lost 3 bases, with 22 bases spanning the gap. Per the germline V gene, CDR1 is MNHEY and CDR2 is SVGEGT. CDR3 length: 17 amino acids. This CDR3 reads CASKVGGPGGDNQPQHF. The CDR3 DNA reads TGTGCCAGCAAGGTCGGGGGGCCCGGAGGGGACAATCAGCCCCAGCATTTT.

V gene TRBV28 combines with J gene TRBJ2-7, with 8 bases matching TRBD1. This CDR3 region has 15 residues. The trim removed 6 bases at V and 0 bases at J, leaving 7 bases unmatched. The V gene's germline CDR1 is MDHEN and CDR2 SYDVKM. For the CDR3, the DNA is TGTGCCAGCAGAGGGGACAGGCGAAGCTCCTACGAGCAGTACTTC. It specifies CASRGDRRSSYEQYF.